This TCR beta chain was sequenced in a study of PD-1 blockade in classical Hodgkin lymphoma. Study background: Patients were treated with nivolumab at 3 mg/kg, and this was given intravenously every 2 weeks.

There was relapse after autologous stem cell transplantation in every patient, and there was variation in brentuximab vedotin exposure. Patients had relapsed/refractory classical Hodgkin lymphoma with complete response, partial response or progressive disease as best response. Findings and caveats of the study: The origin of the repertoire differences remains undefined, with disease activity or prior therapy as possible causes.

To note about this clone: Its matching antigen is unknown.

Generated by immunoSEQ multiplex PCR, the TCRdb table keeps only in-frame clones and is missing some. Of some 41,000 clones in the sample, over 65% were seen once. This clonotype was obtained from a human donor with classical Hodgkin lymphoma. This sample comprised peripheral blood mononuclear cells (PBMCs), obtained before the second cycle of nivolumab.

The CDR3 DNA sequence: TGTGCCAGCAGTGAAGAAGCGAGAATCTCTGGAAACACCATATATTTT. This gives the protein CASSEEARISGNTIYF. This chain links TRBV2 with TRBJ1-3; D remains unclear. This CDR3 has 16 residues. Germline V lookup: CDR1 SNHLY, CDR2 FYNNEI. With 1 base removed from V and 0 bases from J, the gap between germline ends came to 10 bases. The full variable domain, in which reference TRBV2 and TRBJ1-3 provide the parts outside the CDR3, is EPEVTQTPSHQVTQMGQEVILRCVPISNHLYFYWYRQILGQKVEFLVSFYNNEISEKSEIFDDQFSVERPDGSNFTLKIRSTKLEDSAMYFCASSEEARISGNTIYFGEGSWLTVV.